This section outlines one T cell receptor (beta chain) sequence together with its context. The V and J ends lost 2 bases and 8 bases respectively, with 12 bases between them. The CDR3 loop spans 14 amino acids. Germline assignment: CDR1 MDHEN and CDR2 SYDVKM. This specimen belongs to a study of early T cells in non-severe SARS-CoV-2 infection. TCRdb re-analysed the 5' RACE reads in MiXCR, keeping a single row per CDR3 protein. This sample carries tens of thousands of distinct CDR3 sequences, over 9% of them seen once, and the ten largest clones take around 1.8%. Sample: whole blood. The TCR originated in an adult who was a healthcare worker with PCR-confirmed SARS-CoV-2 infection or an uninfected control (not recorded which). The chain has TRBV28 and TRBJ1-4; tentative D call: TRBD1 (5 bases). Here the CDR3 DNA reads TGTGCCAGCAGTTTACCCAGGGCCCGGGAAAAACTGTTTTTT. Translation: CASSLPRAREKLFF.